This note documents a single TCR beta chain sequence. The antigen is undetermined. With a J-beta primer mix and a sample-barcoded 5' primer, a second PCR ran about 6 to 11 cycles. Unique molecular identifiers of 12 random nucleotides labeled each cDNA. From the 5' RACE reads, TCRdb called clonotypes with MiXCR, one entry per CDR3 protein. Among roughly 2 million distinct CDR3 sequences listed, just under 50% were seen once. Each sample used at least 6 million PBMCs. The data originate from a study of blood T cells in healthy people across ages. Whole-study context: Researchers report that template switching captured about one barcoded beta molecule per two T cells.

This CDR3 region has 16 residues. Study outcomes and limitations: The donors' CMV status was not determined, possibly confounding changes in expanded clonotypes.

The sample consisted of blood. The origin of this receptor is a middle-aged woman in good health. The J gene is TRBJ2-1, the V gene TRBV12-3 or TRBV12-4, with D tentatively TRBD1 (6 bases). Matching the DNA end better, TRBJ2-7 makes the J call doubtful. The CDR3 spells CASSRGDRQIYNEQYF. As DNA, the CDR3 is TGTGCCAGCAGTCGGGGTGACAGGCAAATCTACAATGAGCAGTACTTC.